Listed below are T cell receptor beta chains from one sample, sequenced in a study of blood T cell repertoires in COVID-19. Libraries were prepared by immunoSEQ multiplex PCR; TCRdb keeps only in-frame clonotypes and omits some of them. This table has 25,000 to 30,000 clones, 70% to 90% appearing once. The sequencing input was peripheral blood. The receptor source for this set is a woman over 75 with COVID-19, enrolled during active disease. CDR3s include the opening cysteine and the closing phenylalanine or tryptophan. A D gene is named only where the DNA matches it firmly. Size is stated for part of the rows, as once, few or many counts, or as a class when the clone is expanded.

>.|TRBV20-1|TRBJ1-1|TRBD1
TGCAGTGCTAGTTCGGGGACAGGGTTAAGAGCTTTCTTT
CSASSGTGLRAFF
>.|TRBV10-3|TRBJ2-1|TRBD2
TGTGCCATCAGTGTTAGCGGGGGGGCCATCGGGAATGAGCAGTTCTTC
CAISVSGGAIGNEQFF
>.|TRBV18|TRBJ2-1|.
TGTGCCAGCTCCCCCCGGGTACCAGGGGGGTACAATGAGCAGTTCTTC
CASSPRVPGGYNEQFF
>.|TRBV14|TRBJ1-2|.
TGTGCCAGCAGCCAAGATCTAGCCTCTCGCTACACCTTC
CASSQDLASRYTF
>.|TRBV29-1|TRBJ2-7|TRBD1
TGCAGCGTTTCCGCCTGGGGACAGGGTGGCGAGCAGTACTTC
CSVSAWGQGGEQYF
>.|TRBV5-1|TRBJ2-1|TRBD2
TGCGCCAGCAGCCTAACTAGCGACTCCTACAATGAGCAGTTCTTC
CASSLTSDSYNEQFF
>.|TRBV19|TRBJ1-5|.
TGTGCCAGTAAATCTGGCCGGGTGGATAGCAATCAGCCCCAGCATTTT
CASKSGRVDSNQPQHF
>.|TRBV6-5|TRBJ1-1|.
TGTGCCAGCAAGCTAGGGGAAATCAGGGGCACTGAAGCTTTCTTT
CASKLGEIRGTEAFF
>.|TRBV10-3|TRBJ2-7|TRBD1
TGTGCCATCGTCCGGGACAGGGACACCTACGAGCAGTACTTC
CAIVRDRDTYEQYF
>.|TRBV13|TRBJ1-1|.
TGTGCCAGCAGCTCAACTAGGGCCGGGATTGGTGTGGCTTTCTTT
CASSSTRAGIGVAFF
>.|TRBV9|TRBJ1-1|TRBD1
TGTGCCAGCAGCGTCGAACGGGACAGGGTGACTGAAGCTTTCTTT
CASSVERDRVTEAFF
>.|TRBV15|TRBJ1-2|.
TGTGCCACCAGCAGGCCCGAGTATGGCTACACCTTC
CATSRPEYGYTF
>.|TRBV7-2|TRBJ1-4|TRBD1
TGTGCCAGCACCACAGGGGGAGCGGGCGAAAAACTGTTTTTT
CASTTGGAGEKLFF
>.|TRBV10-3|TRBJ2-6|TRBD2
TGTGCCATCAGTGCGGGGACTACCATCTCTGGGGCCAACGTCCTGACTTTC
CAISAGTTISGANVLTF
>.|TRBV27|TRBJ1-2|.
TGTGCCAGCAGTGCCCACAGGTCTACCAACTATGGCTACACCTTC
CASSAHRSTNYGYTF
>.|TRBV3-1/TRBV3-2|TRBJ2-6|.
TGTGCCACCCTACAACCGGGGTCAGGGGCCAACGTCCTGACTTTC
CATLQPGSGANVLTF
>.|TRBV7-7|TRBJ2-2|.
TGTGCCAGCAGCTTAGAACGGGGTGCCGGGGAGCTGTTTTTT
CASSLERGAGELFF
>.|TRBV7-6|TRBJ2-3|.
TGTGCCAGCAGCTTATTAGGGGGTCTAGCCTCAGATACGCAGTATTTT
CASSLLGGLASDTQYF
>.|TRBV18|TRBJ2-1|.
TGTGCCAGCTCACCCCTGTCAGAAAACAATGAGCAGTTCTTC
CASSPLSENNEQFF
>once|TRBV3-1/TRBV3-2|TRBJ2-7|.
TGTGCCAGCAGCCACGGATCGGGACTTAGCTTC
CASSHGSGLSF
>.|TRBV3-1/TRBV3-2|TRBJ1-1|TRBD1
TGTGCCAGCAGCCAAGATCCTGGACAGGGAGGGACTGAAGCTTTCTTT
CASSQDPGQGGTEAFF
>few|TRBV6-6|TRBJ1-6|.
TGTGCCAGCAGCTGGGGCCCACCGGGCAATTCACCCCTCCACTTT
CASSWGPPGNSPLHF
>.|TRBV5-1|TRBJ2-5|.
TGCGCCAGCAGCTTGACACAAGAGACCCAGTACTTC
CASSLTQETQYF
>.|TRBV5-1|TRBJ1-2|.
TGCGCCAGCAGCCCGGGACACTACTATGGCTACACCTTC
CASSPGHYYGYTF
>.|TRBV30|TRBJ1-2|.
TGTGCTTGTACGGCGGGGGGCGCAGGTGGCTACACCTTC
CACTAGGAGGYTF
>.|TRBV2|TRBJ2-7|TRBD2
TGTGCCAGCAGTGGGGAGGGACTGGGCGAGCAGTACTTC
CASSGEGLGEQYF
>.|TRBV12-3/TRBV12-4|TRBJ1-2|.
TGTGCCAGCAGTTTACAGAAATGGCGCGGGACCTTC
CASSLQKWRGTF
>.|TRBV2|TRBJ1-1|.
TGTGCCAGCAGTCCTCAGGGAGGGAACACTGAAGCTTTCTTT
CASSPQGGNTEAFF
>.|TRBV11-1|TRBJ2-2|.
TGTGCCAGCAGCCTGCGACAGCTTAACACCGGGGAGCTGTTTTTT
CASSLRQLNTGELFF
>.|TRBV29-1|TRBJ2-1|TRBD1
TGCAGCGTTGAGGGACAGGGGGACAATGAGCAGTTCTTC
CSVEGQGDNEQFF
>.|TRBV6-5|TRBJ1-2|TRBD1
TGTGCCAGCAGTAACTCCCAGGGGGCGGCGGGCTACACCTTC
CASSNSQGAAGYTF
>few|TRBV6-5|TRBJ1-5|TRBD1
TGTGCCAGCAGTTCCGGGACAGTGGATCAGCCCCAGCATTTT
CASSSGTVDQPQHF
>.|TRBV3-1/TRBV3-2|TRBJ1-2|TRBD1
TGTGCCAGCAGCCATATGACAGGGGGCCCCTATGGCTACACCTTC
CASSHMTGGPYGYTF
>.|TRBV21-1|TRBJ2-5|.
TGTGCCAGCAGCAAACCCCTCGGAGCGGGGCAAGAGACCCAGTACTTC
CASSKPLGAGQETQYF
>.|TRBV7-3|TRBJ2-2|.
TGTGCCAGCAGCTTAATTGGACAGAACACCGGGGAGCTGTTTTTT
CASSLIGQNTGELFF
>.|TRBV15|TRBJ2-5|TRBD1
TGTGCCACCAGCTCGGACAGGGGGGTTCAAGAGACCCAGTACTTC
CATSSDRGVQETQYF
>.|TRBV27|TRBJ1-1|.
TGTGCCAGCAGTTTATCGCCAGGGTCGAACACTGAAGCTTTCTTT
CASSLSPGSNTEAFF
>once|TRBV18|TRBJ1-4|TRBD1
TGTGCCAGCTCACCGGGGACAGGGAATGAAAAACTGTTTTTT
CASSPGTGNEKLFF
>.|TRBV7-6|TRBJ2-1|.
TGTGCCAGCGGCCAAAGGGGACTTACCTACAATGAGCAGTTCTTC
CASGQRGLTYNEQFF
>.|TRBV12-5|TRBJ1-1|TRBD1
TGTGCTAGTGAGAGACAGGGGGTCGCTGAAGCTTTCTTT
CASERQGVAEAFF
>.|TRBV6-1|TRBJ2-7|TRBD1
TGTGCCAGCAGTGAAGGAGTGACAGGGTTCCAATCCTACGAGCAGTACTTC
CASSEGVTGFQSYEQYF
>.|TRBV2|TRBJ2-3|TRBD1
TGTGCCAGCAGCCGTGGACAGGGGGCAACAGATACGCAGTATTTT
CASSRGQGATDTQYF
>once|TRBV7-9|TRBJ1-1|.
TGTGCCAGCAGCCGTGACAGTAACACTGAAGCTTTCTTT
CASSRDSNTEAFF
>.|TRBV6-5|TRBJ2-7|TRBD1
TGTGCCAGCAGTAAACAGGGGGATTACTACGAGCAGTACTTC
CASSKQGDYYEQYF
>few|TRBV5-4|TRBJ1-1|TRBD1
TGTGCCAGCAGCTCGGACAGGGGGATGCTTGAAGCTTTCTTT
CASSSDRGMLEAFF